The subject of this entry is one TCR beta chain. The antigen is not known. Patients selected for sequencing had displayed CD8+CD57+ cell expansion by flow cytometry. This CDR3 region has 13 residues. The V end was cut by 4 bases, the J end by 2 bases, with 9 bases between. The germline V gene encodes CDR1 SGHDT and CDR2 YYEEEE. These data belong to a study of CD8+CD57+ T cells in acquired aplastic anemia. On the study more broadly: Sorted CD4+ plus CD8+ cells gave DNA averaging about 3.2 ug.

The study's findings and limits: Common to patients and controls were twenty-nine CD8+ CDR3 sequences. Patients were compared with controls for CD8+ Simpson's diversity, and no significant difference emerged.

Researchers used genomic DNA as the template to profile TCR beta VDJ and CDR3. In TCRdb, the reads were re-called with MiXCR into one record per CDR3 protein. This table holds approximately 190,000 distinct CDR3 sequences, 48% found once. The J gene is TRBJ1-2, the V gene TRBV5-6, with D possibly being TRBD1 (5 bases). What was sequenced was sorted CD4+, CD8+, or CD8+CD57+ T cells (not recorded which) from PBMCs. This receptor was identified in a human donor with aplastic anemia. The chain's CDR3 is CASSMDINYGYTF. The DNA for the CDR3 is TGTGCCAGCAGCATGGACATAAACTATGGCTACACCTTC.